The following is a T cell receptor (beta chain) sequence with its context. Its antigen is not yet known. Base qualities are not recorded, but no much larger clone differs from it by a single base. Trimming takes 0 bases from V and 5 bases from J, and the germline ends sit 11 bases apart. Sequences LGHNA (CDR1) and YNFKEQ (CDR2) are obtained from the germline V gene. Inclusive of the bounding cysteine and phenylalanine, the CDR3 is 16 residues long. Just CDR3 DNA is preserved here, 48 bases in frame from base 1. This entry is derived from a study of shared T cell receptors in the human thymus (dated by TCRdb to the early 2020s). Context from the whole study: The study examined how self-reactive, shared T-cell receptor alpha chains are generated in the human thymus.

The library was built by means of the immunoSEQ multiplex PCR assay. TCRdb re-hosts the immuneACCESS table, in-frame sequences only. Its copies lack some clones; in the studies checked, an unresolved V gene accounts for under half of them, and the cause for the rest is not known. The sample has around 65,000 clones on record, more than 90% of them singletons. The top ten clonotypes cover approximately 0.035% of the sample. The specimen sequenced was thymocytes. The rearranged chain carries TRBV4-2 and TRBJ1-6, with the D gene uncertain. This receptor was obtained from a human donor. The DNA reads TGTGCCAGCAGCCAAGATCGCGCCAGCCATAATTCACCCCTCCACTTT. This is translated as CASSQDRASHNSPLHF.